The next 29 T cell receptor beta chains were all read from a single sample in a study of cytomegalovirus exposure and HLA in healthy donors. Primers included in the PCR were 60 Vbeta and 13 Jbeta primers. Generated by immunoSEQ multiplex PCR, the TCRdb table keeps only in-frame clones and is missing some. The sample has 100,000 to 150,000 clones; 70% to 80% are singletons. Sequenced: PBMCs. Source of these receptors: a man aged 18 to 30 in good health and CMV-seronegative.

This clone occurred once. The chain couples TRBV5-6 to TRBJ1-2; 7 bases align to TRBD1. Trimming cost V 4 bases and J 6 bases; bases outside gene matches: 21. CDR1 and CDR2 from the germline V gene are SGHDT and YYEEEE. The CDR3 runs 18 residues. In nucleotides, the CDR3 is TGTGCCAGCAGCCGTAAAGGGGGCCACACCACCCCCTTACATGGCTACACCTTC. This sequence encodes CASSRKGGHTTPLHGYTF.

This chain joins TRBV28 and TRBJ2-2, with unresolved D. This CDR3 contains 11 residues. Germline loops: CDR1 MDHEN, CDR2 SYDVKM. V was shortened by 4 bases and J by 9 bases, with 6 bases between the two germline ends. The CDR3, as DNA: TGTGCCAGCAGTTATAGCCGGGAGCTGTTTTTT. Translation gives CASSYSRELFF.

The V call is TRBV2, the J call TRBJ2-2, with 7 bases matching TRBD1. After removal of 8 bases from V and 6 bases from J, the junction contained 9 bases not matched to a gene. This CDR3 is 14 amino acids long. The germline V gene encodes CDR1 SNHLY and CDR2 FYNNEI. CDR3 protein: CASVVGQGAGELFF. In nucleotides, the CDR3 is TGTGCCAGCGTGGTGGGGCAGGGGGCCGGGGAGCTGTTTTTT.

The J gene is TRBJ1-5, the V gene TRBV2; D not resolved. Germline assignment: CDR1 SNHLY and CDR2 FYNNEI. The ends were cut back, 3 bases at V and 6 bases at J, with 6 bases in the middle. The CDR3 runs 12 residues. CDR3 nucleotide sequence: TGTGCCAGCAGTGATGAGGTTCAGCCCCAGCATTTT. The encoded protein is CASSDEVQPQHF.

The V gene is TRBV4-3, the J gene TRBJ1-1; 7 bases fit TRBD1. Trimming took 0 bases from V and 7 from J; bases not matched to a gene: 5. The CDR3 spans 14 residues. CDR1 is LGHNA and CDR2 is YSLEER in the germline V gene. The CDR3 loop is CASSQDRGQIEAFF. CDR3 coding DNA: TGCGCCAGCAGCCAAGATAGGGGACAGATTGAAGCTTTCTTT.

This clone was counted a few times. The chain couples TRBV14 to TRBJ1-1; D is uncertain. V gave up 4 bases and J gave up 0 bases, with 6 bases separating them. Germline CDR1 reads SGHDN; CDR2 reads FVKESK. This CDR3 contains 13 residues. The CDR3 here is CASSLQVNTEAFF. The DNA of the CDR3 is TGTGCCAGCAGCCTTCAGGTGAACACTGAAGCTTTCTTT.

Worth noting for this clone: As the CDR3 is not closed by the conserved phenylalanine or tryptophan, this likely results from a read error. The chain joins TRBV5-4 to TRBJ1-2; 8 bases are a match to TRBD1. The CDR3 is 16 residues long. In germline, CDR1 is SGHNT, CDR2 YYREEE (reference sequence). The ends lost 3 bases at V and 2 bases at J; junction bases unmatched: 9. CDR3 sequence: CASSSYGQGVNYGYTV. The CDR3 DNA is TGTGCCAGCAGCTCCTATGGACAGGGAGTGAACTATGGCTACACCGTC.

This chain connects TRBV27 to TRBJ2-3; D is undetermined. The CDR3 is made up of 13 amino acids. Germline loops: CDR1 MNHEY, CDR2 SMNVEV (reference sequence). V lost 5 bases to trimming and J lost 4 bases, with 10 bases between them. The CDR3 DNA reads TGTGCCAGCAGTGCCCATTCGGCAGATACGCAGTATTTT. Its protein product is CASSAHSADTQYF.

The chain links TRBV5-5 to TRBJ2-5, with D hard to call. CDR1 SGHKS and CDR2 YYEKEE come from the germline V gene (reference sequence). Trimming removed 1 base at V and 2 bases at J, with 12 bases between. The CDR3 loop spans 15 amino acids. As DNA, the CDR3 is TGTGCCAGCAGCTTGTCTCAGATCGGGCAAGAGACCCAGTACTTC. Translation gives CASSLSQIGQETQYF.

This chain links TRBV5-4 with TRBJ2-7; TRBD1 agrees at 9 bases. CDR1 is SGHNT, CDR2 YYREEE, per germline (reference sequence). This CDR3 region has 16 residues. The J segment lost 3 bases and the V segment lost 1 base, leaving 8 bases of the junction unmatched. CDR3 loop: CASSLSWGQGGYEQYF. The DNA for the CDR3 is TGTGCCAGCAGCTTGTCTTGGGGACAGGGAGGCTACGAGCAGTACTTC.

The rearrangement links TRBV7-9 to TRBJ2-1; the D gene is possibly TRBD2 (6 bases). V lost 7 bases, J lost 2 bases, and 9 bases lay in between. There are 13 residues in the CDR3. Germline V lookup: CDR1 SEHNR, CDR2 FQNEAQ (reference sequence). The CDR3 nucleotides read TGTGCCAGCACGGGAGATGCCTACAATGAGCAGTTCTTC. Encoded protein: CASTGDAYNEQFF. The full variable domain, its missing parts supplied by reference TRBV7-9 and TRBJ2-1, is DTGVSQNPRHKITKRGQNVTFRCDPISEHNRLYWYRQTLGQGPEFLTYFQNEAQLEKSRLLSDRFSAERPKGSFSTLEIQRTEQGDSAMYLCASTGDAYNEQFFGPGTRLTVL.

V usage is TRBV4-2 and J usage is TRBJ2-5; TRBD2 aligns across 11 bases. The J call may be mistaken, given a closer DNA end match to TRBJ2-7. Per germline, CDR1 LGHNA and CDR2 YNFKEQ. This CDR3 region has 16 residues. CDR3 in amino acids: CASSQLGLAENYEQYF. Written as DNA, the CDR3 is TGTGCCAGCAGCCAACTGGGACTAGCGGAGAACTACGAGCAGTACTTC.

The V and J genes are TRBV19 and TRBJ2-1; a possible D gene is TRBD2 (7 bases). In germline, CDR1 is LNHDA, CDR2 SQIVND (reference sequence). This CDR3 is built from 14 residues. The germline V and J ends were trimmed by 6 bases and 6 bases, with 15 bases remaining between them. This CDR3 is CASSSGGSINEQFF. The CDR3 nucleotides are TGTGCCAGTAGCTCGGGGGGCTCCATCAATGAGCAGTTCTTC.

The chain links TRBV6-5 to TRBJ2-3; weak D call: TRBD1 (7 bases). The CDR3 extends over 14 amino acids. Germline V gene sequence: CDR1 MNHEY, CDR2 SVGAGI. V lost 7 bases, J lost 0 bases, and 11 bases lay in between. The CDR3 DNA is TGTGCCAGCAAGCAGGGGGGTAGCACAGATACGCAGTATTTT. This gives the protein CASKQGGSTDTQYF.

This clone was detected only once. The rearrangement joins TRBV30 to TRBJ2-7; no reliable D call. Between the trimmed V and J ends, which lost 2 bases and 4 bases, there was a span of 9 bases. The CDR3 sequence is 12 residues long. CDR1 is GTSNPN, CDR2 SVGIG, per germline (reference sequence). CDR3: CAWSRQAYEQYF. The CDR3 DNA reads TGTGCCTGGAGTCGGCAGGCTTACGAGCAGTACTTC.

The chain recombines TRBV29-1 with TRBJ2-2, with 7 bases aligning to TRBD2. The CDR3 covers 15 residues. CDR1 SQVTM and CDR2 ANQGSEA come from the germline V gene. With V trimmed by 4 bases and J by 1 base, 6 bases remained unmatched. The CDR3: CSVASSGKNTGELFF. The DNA of the CDR3 is TGCAGCGTTGCATCCAGCGGGAAGAACACCGGGGAGCTGTTTTTT.

V and J are TRBV19 and TRBJ1-5; no reliable D call. The V and J ends lost 3 bases and 2 bases respectively, with 8 bases between them. CDR1 and CDR2 (germline): LNHDA, SQIVND (reference sequence). There are 14 residues in the CDR3. CDR3 in amino acids: CASSISLGNQPQHF. DNA of the CDR3: TGTGCCAGTAGTATTTCACTGGGCAATCAGCCCCAGCATTTT.

The chain couples TRBV5-1 to TRBJ2-5, with a tentative D call TRBD1 (6 bases). The DNA end is a closer match to TRBJ2-7, so the J assignment may be wrong. The CDR3 length is 12 residues. Germline V gene data show CDR1 as SGHRS and CDR2 as YFSETQ. CDR3: CASSSQGDEQYF. The CDR3 DNA is TGCGCCAGCAGCTCACAGGGTGACGAGCAGTACTTC.

This chain uses TRBV13 with TRBJ2-5; D possibly corresponds to TRBD1 (6 bases). Gene TRBJ2-7 matches the end of the DNA better, so the J call may be wrong. This CDR3 is built from 14 residues. Germline values: CDR1 PRHDT, CDR2 FYEKMQ (reference sequence). CDR3 nucleotide sequence: TGTGCCAGCAGCTTAGGCAGGGGAACAGACGAGCAGTACTTC. Protein sequence: CASSLGRGTDEQYF.

The genes are TRBV4-1 and TRBJ2-4; 13 bases fit TRBD2. There are 16 residues in the CDR3. Germline V gene lookup returns CDR1 MGHRA and CDR2 YSYEKL. The trim removed 5 bases at V and 4 bases at J, leaving 5 bases unmatched. The CDR3 loop reads CASSLPGLAGKNIQYF. DNA for the CDR3: TGCGCCAGCAGCTTACCGGGACTAGCGGGGAAAAACATTCAGTACTTC.

CDR3 sequence (DNA): TGTGCCAGCAGCTTAGAATCGTTTTTCATGCAGTTTGGAGAGACCCAGTACTTC. This encodes CASSLESFFMQFGETQYF. The chain uses TRBV7-2 and TRBJ2-5; D remains ambiguous. Trimming removed 1 base at V and 4 bases at J, with 22 bases between. The CDR3 has 18 residues. Germline-derived CDR1 and CDR2 are SGHTA and FQGNSA.

In this sample, this clone turned up a few times. The chain combines TRBV2 with TRBJ2-7; D might be TRBD1 (5 bases). Looked up from germline, CDR1 is SNHLY and CDR2 is FYNNEI. CDR3 length: 13 residues. Between the trimmed V and J ends, which lost 10 bases and 6 bases, there was a span of 19 bases. In DNA form, the CDR3 reads TGTGCCACCCACAGGATCCAGTCCGGCGAGCAGTACGTC. It yields the protein CATHRIQSGEQYV.

The chain links TRBV18 to TRBJ2-1, with D tentatively TRBD1 (5 bases). The CDR3 runs to 14 residues. Trimming cost V 5 bases and J 7 bases, with 15 bases left between them. From germline, CDR1 is KGHSH and CDR2 LQKENI. The CDR3 sequence: CASSSDKVRNEQFF. For the CDR3, the DNA is TGTGCCAGCTCATCGGACAAGGTTCGGAATGAGCAGTTCTTC.

The V and J genes are TRBV19 and TRBJ2-1, with D possibly TRBD2 on 6 matching bases. CDR1 is LNHDA, CDR2 SQIVND, per germline (reference sequence). There are 16 residues in the CDR3. The V and J ends lost 4 bases and 9 bases respectively, with 22 bases between them. In DNA form, the CDR3 reads TGTGCCAGTAGTACCGATCAAGGACTTGCCGGGAGTGAGCAGTTCTTC. It codes for CASSTDQGLAGSEQFF.

The rearrangement uses TRBV7-8 and TRBJ2-2; unclear D gene. With 4 bases removed from V and 1 base from J, the gap between germline ends came to 10 bases. Germline-derived CDR1 and CDR2 are SGHVS and FQNEAQ. The CDR3 is 15 residues long. The CDR3 is CASSSNDLNTGELFF. In DNA form, the CDR3 reads TGTGCCAGCAGCTCAAACGACTTGAACACCGGGGAGCTGTTTTTT.

With respect to this clone: Since no conserved phenylalanine or tryptophan closes the CDR3, a read error is the likely cause. No DNA is shown, since the ends of the CDR3 on it are uncertain; the CDR3 is the one TCRdb lists. The chain links TRBV2 to TRBJ2-3; the table calls TRBD2, which could not be checked here. The CDR3 comprises 12 residues, both ends counted. CDR1 is SNHLY and CDR2 is FYNNEI in the germline V gene. CDR3 sequence: CASSTGTSVPTL.

V gene TRBV28 combines with J gene TRBJ2-2, with D unresolved. The germline gives CDR1 MDHEN, CDR2 SYDVKM. The V end lost 7 bases, the J end lost 6 bases, and 6 bases lay between the germline ends. The CDR3 runs to 11 residues. In DNA, the CDR3 is TGTGCCAGCAACATGGCCGGGGAGCTGTTTTTT. Residues: CASNMAGELFF.

This chain joins TRBV5-1 and TRBJ1-6, with D uncertain. The CDR3 covers 18 residues. Germline CDR1 reads SGHRS; CDR2 reads YFSETQ. Trimming removed 0 bases from V and 0 bases from J, with 13 bases in between. CDR3 coding DNA: TGCGCCAGCAGCTTGGCCGCAGCGATTAGCTCCTATAATTCACCCCTCCACTTT. This translates into CASSLAAAISSYNSPLHF.

The chain recombines TRBV6-6 with TRBJ2-7; 8 bases fit TRBD1. V lost 5 bases to trimming and J lost 3 bases; unmatched junction nucleotides: 3. The V gene's germline CDR1 is MNHNY and CDR2 SVGAGI (reference sequence). This CDR3 has 13 residues. The CDR3 DNA follows: TGTGCCAGCAGTCGACAGGGGAACTACGAGCAGTACTTC. Encoded protein: CASSRQGNYEQYF.